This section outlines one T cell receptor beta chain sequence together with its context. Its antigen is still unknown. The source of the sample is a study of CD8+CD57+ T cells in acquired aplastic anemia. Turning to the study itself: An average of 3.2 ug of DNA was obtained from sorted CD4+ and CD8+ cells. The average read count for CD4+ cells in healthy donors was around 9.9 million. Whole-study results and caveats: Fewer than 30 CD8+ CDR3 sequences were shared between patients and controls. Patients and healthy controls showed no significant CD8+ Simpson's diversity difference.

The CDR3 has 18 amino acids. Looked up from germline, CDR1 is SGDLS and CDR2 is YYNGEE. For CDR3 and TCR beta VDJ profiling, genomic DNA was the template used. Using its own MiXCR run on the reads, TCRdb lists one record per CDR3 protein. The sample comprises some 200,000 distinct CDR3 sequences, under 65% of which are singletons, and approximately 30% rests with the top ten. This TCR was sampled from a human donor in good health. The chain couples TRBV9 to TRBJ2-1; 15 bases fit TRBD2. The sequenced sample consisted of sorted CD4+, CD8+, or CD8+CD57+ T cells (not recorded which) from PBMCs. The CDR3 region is CARDPGLAGGSSYNEQFF. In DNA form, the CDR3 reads TGTGCTAGAGATCCCGGACTAGCGGGGGGGAGCTCCTACAATGAGCAGTTCTTC.